The clone carrying this TCR beta chain was picked up many times. Its antigen is undetermined. TCRdb keeps only in-frame clones here, not all; method: immunoSEQ multiplex PCR. This table holds about 140,000 clones, approximately 80% found once. The data stem from a study of cytotoxic CD8 clonotypes in ibrutinib-treated CLL. Study details: For this cohort, patients were ten to twelve relapsed/refractory and 15 treatment-naive, while some 18 were IGHV unmutated. After a median roughly 12 months on treatment (6 to 36), response samples were drawn. Whole-study results and caveats: Public clonotypes (which were uncommon) either contracted or remained stable on treatment. Whereas clonality rose at ibrutinib response, it declined toward baseline at progression.

This TCR was recovered from a human donor with chronic lymphocytic leukemia. The specimen comprised PBMCs, sampled after 12 months of ibrutinib treatment.

This chain's CDR3 is CASRTGGSEQYF. In DNA, the CDR3 is TGTGCCAGCAGGACCGGGGGGTCCGAGCAGTACTTC. The chain uses TRBV6-1 and TRBJ2-7, with TRBD2 matching 7 bases. The CDR3 runs to 12 residues. The germline V gene has CDR1 MNHNS and CDR2 SASEGT. V was clipped by 6 bases and J by 6 bases; unmatched bases: 5.